The clone carrying this TCR beta chain has a single count. Its antigen is not known. Other DNA sequences from this sample encode an identical CDR3 as well. CDR3 length: 14 amino acids. In germline, CDR1 is SNHLY, CDR2 FYNNEI. Trimming pared 7 bases from V and 2 bases from J, leaving 11 bases between. The data belong to a study of shared clonotypes between healthy human individuals. Overall study findings and caveats: Rarefaction exposed incomplete sorted-subset sequencing despite large depth.

Profiling relied on immunoSEQ multiplex PCR, and the TCRdb table lists in-frame clones only, not all of them. This sample has some 2.3 million clones, with approximately 95% found just once. The sequenced material came from naive CD4+ T cells from PBMCs. Subset denoted: CD45RA+ positively selected. The sequence derives from a man aged 18 to 35 in good health. Some clones in this sample may be carry-over from other donors' samples. The rearrangement uses TRBV2 and TRBJ2-2, with D tentatively TRBD2 (6 bases). CDR3 sequence reads: CASTRTSNTGELFF. For the CDR3, the DNA is TGTGCCAGCACTCGAACTAGCAACACCGGGGAGCTGTTTTTT.